This TCR beta chain appears in the sequencing data of a study of T cell repertoires in cytomegalovirus infection. Concerning this clonotype: The antigen is unknown.

Using its own MiXCR run on the reads, TCRdb lists one record per CDR3 protein. Of around 77,000 distinct CDR3 sequences in the sample, approximately 22% were seen once. Germline V CDR1 and CDR2: SGHTA, FQGNSA. V was pared by 2 bases and J by 5 bases, with 12 bases between. There are 14 residues in the CDR3. The rearrangement joins TRBV7-2 to TRBJ2-5, with D possibly being TRBD2 (6 bases). The sequence was obtained from a human donor in good health (CMV status not recorded). Some clones in this sample may be carry-over from other donors' samples. The starting material was CD8+ T cells from cultured PBMCs, obtained from culture after CMV antigen stimulation. The DNA of the CDR3 is TGTGCCAGCAGCTTATACGGGGGAGGTGAGACCCAGTACTTC. Its translation is CASSLYGGGETQYF. Together with reference TRBV7-2 and TRBJ2-5, the CDR3 gives the full variable domain: GAGVSQSPSNKVTEKGKDVELRCDPISGHTALYWYRQSLGQGLEFLIYFQGNSAPDKSGLPSDRFSAERTGGSVSTLTIQRTQQEDSAVYLCASSLYGGGETQYFGPGTRLLVL.